The rows below give T cell receptor beta chains drawn from one sample of a study of tumor-infiltrating lymphocytes in localized non-small cell lung cancer. This table comes from immunoSEQ multiplex PCR, and its TCRdb copy is limited to in-frame clones, with some not included. The repertoire consists of 15,000 to 20,000 clones, with around 73% occurring once and the leading ten covering around 4.7%. Sequencing was performed on lung tumor tissue. The receptor source for this set is a human donor with non-small cell lung cancer. The CDR3 runs from the conserved cysteine through the conserved F or W. A D gene is named only where the DNA matches it firmly. Only some rows state a clone size, as once, few, many or a class for expanded clones.

D,size,J,V,CDR3,DNA
TRBD1,NA,TRBJ2-7,TRBV7-9,CASSLDSGGEGDF,TGTGCCAGCAGCTTAGATTCAGGGGGCGAGGGGGACTTC
NA,NA,TRBJ1-3,TRBV30,CACGPGRTGNTIYF,TGTGCCTGCGGCCCTGGGAGGACTGGAAACACCATATATTTT
TRBD1,NA,TRBJ1-2,TRBV2,CASSELGDRGIGAGYTF,TGTGCCAGCAGTGAATTGGGGGACAGGGGGATAGGTGCTGGCTACACCTTC
NA,few,TRBJ2-5,TRBV28,CASSLQGGGQETQYF,TGTGCCAGCAGCCTGCAGGGTGGGGGACAAGAGACCCAGTACTTC
TRBD1,NA,TRBJ2-3,TRBV4-1,CASSQEWSRGISDTQYF,TGCGCCAGCAGCCAAGAATGGTCCAGGGGGATCTCAGATACGCAGTATTTT
TRBD1,NA,TRBJ1-4,TRBV4-1,CASSQDQGDEKLFF,TGCGCCAGCAGCCAAGATCAGGGGGACGAAAAACTGTTTTTT
NA,few,TRBJ2-7,TRBV28,CASSFSGTFSYEQYF,TGTGCCAGCAGTTTTTCCGGGACTTTTTCCTACGAGCAGTACTTC
NA,NA,TRBJ2-5,TRBV5-4,CASSYATGIEETQYF,TGTGCCAGCAGCTACGCCACAGGGATCGAAGAGACCCAGTACTTC
TRBD1,medium-sized,TRBJ1-5,TRBV19,CASTATGGSNQPQHF,TGTGCCAGTACCGCGACAGGGGGCAGCAATCAGCCCCAGCATTTT
NA,NA,TRBJ2-3,TRBV5-5,CASSLTRGGADTQYF,TGTGCCAGCAGCTTGACGAGGGGCGGAGCAGATACGCAGTATTTT
TRBD1,few,TRBJ1-2,TRBV28,CASSSLQGAAGYTF,TGTGCCAGCAGTTCCTTGCAGGGGGCGGCGGGCTACACCTTC
NA,NA,TRBJ1-5,TRBV19,CASSIAPGNMGQPQHF,TGTGCCAGTAGTATAGCCCCAGGGAACATGGGACAGCCCCAGCATTTT
NA,NA,TRBJ2-2,TRBV7-2,CASSLDYTGELFF,TGTGCCAGCAGCTTAGACTATACCGGGGAGCTGTTTTTT
TRBD1,NA,TRBJ2-2,TRBV27,CASSPGQGRVGELFF,TGTGCCAGCAGTCCAGGACAGGGACGGGTTGGGGAGCTGTTTTTT
TRBD2,NA,TRBJ2-1,TRBV13,CASSPPRSGTYNEQFF,TGTGCCAGCAGCCCACCCCGGAGCGGGACCTACAATGAGCAGTTCTTC
TRBD1,NA,TRBJ1-2,TRBV6-1,CASSVTGGYGYTF,TGTGCCAGCAGTGTAACAGGGGGGTATGGCTACACCTTC
TRBD1,NA,TRBJ1-3,TRBV10-3,CAINPDRVGNTIYF,TGTGCCATCAATCCGGACAGGGTTGGAAACACCATATATTTT
NA,NA,TRBJ1-2,TRBV7-2,CASSLSVQTSNYGYTF,TGTGCCAGCAGCTTATCTGTCCAGACCAGTAACTATGGCTACACCTTC
NA,NA,TRBJ1-2,TRBV28,CASSLRPIGGSYGYTF,TGTGCCAGCAGTTTACGTCCCATAGGGGGAAGCTATGGCTACACCTTC
NA,NA,TRBJ2-7,TRBV6-5,CASSGDGYEQYF,TGTGCCAGCAGTGGGGACGGCTACGAGCAGTACTTC
TRBD1,NA,TRBJ2-6,TRBV27,CASMGTGASGANVLTF,TGTGCCAGCATGGGGACAGGGGCCTCTGGGGCCAACGTCCTGACTTTC
NA,NA,TRBJ2-7,TRBV2,CASSEARTYSYEQYF,TGTGCCAGCAGTGAAGCTAGGACATACTCCTACGAGCAGTACTTC
NA,few,TRBJ1-2,TRBV2,CASTPATGLGYTF,TGTGCCAGCACTCCGGCGACAGGCTTAGGCTACACCTTC
TRBD1,NA,TRBJ2-7,TRBV9,CASSGPGTGLGEQYF,TGTGCCAGCAGCGGGCCAGGGACAGGGTTAGGCGAGCAGTACTTC
NA,NA,TRBJ2-7,TRBV27,CASSSAQTYEQYF,TGTGCCAGCAGTTCGGCTCAGACCTACGAGCAGTACTTC
NA,few,TRBJ2-1,TRBV7-2,CASSLGGPSLGDEQFF,TGTGCCAGCAGCTTAGGAGGGCCGAGCCTGGGTGATGAGCAGTTCTTC
TRBD2,once,TRBJ2-7,TRBV10-1,CASSVGLAAYEQYF,TGCGCCAGCAGTGTTGGACTAGCGGCCTACGAGCAGTACTTC
NA,NA,TRBJ2-3,TRBV6-6,CASSSLTAGTQYF,TGTGCCAGCAGTTCACTAACGGCGGGTACGCAGTATTTT
NA,NA,TRBJ2-7,TRBV4-1,CASSQGGAASYEQYF,TGCGCCAGCAGCCAAGGTGGGGCCGCCTCCTACGAGCAGTACTTC
NA,NA,TRBJ2-3,TRBV30,CAWRRRGLADTQYF,TGTGCCTGGAGAAGGCGAGGGTTGGCAGATACGCAGTATTTT
NA,NA,TRBJ1-1,TRBV28,CASSLFVSGTEAFF,TGTGCCAGCAGTTTGTTTGTCTCGGGAACTGAAGCTTTCTTT
NA,few,TRBJ1-2,TRBV18,CASSPPGPYGYTF,TGTGCCAGCTCACCACCGGGACCCTATGGCTACACCTTC
TRBD2,NA,TRBJ2-1,TRBV27,CASSSRPPYGGANEQFF,TGTGCCAGCAGTTCGCGGCCTCCGTACGGGGGGGCCAATGAGCAGTTCTTC
NA,NA,TRBJ2-6,TRBV9,CASSAQSGANVLTF,TGTGCCAGCAGCGCACAGTCTGGGGCCAACGTCCTGACTTTC
TRBD2,NA,TRBJ2-3,TRBV30,CAWSVTGGPTDTQYF,TGTGCCTGGAGTGTGACGGGGGGGCCAACAGATACGCAGTATTTT
NA,NA,TRBJ1-5,TRBV28,CASSRQEYSNQPQHF,TGTGCCAGCAGCCGACAGGAGTATAGCAATCAGCCCCAGCATTTT
TRBD2,NA,TRBJ2-1,TRBV27,CASGRTSGIRSYNEQFF,TGTGCCAGCGGGCGGACTAGCGGAATTCGCTCCTACAATGAGCAGTTCTTC
NA,NA,TRBJ1-1,TRBV7-2,CASTQYTMNTEAFF,TGTGCCAGCACCCAGTACACCATGAACACTGAAGCTTTCTTT